Listed below are T cell receptor beta chains from one sample, sequenced in a study of cytomegalovirus exposure and HLA in healthy donors. Method: immunoSEQ multiplex PCR; TCRdb's copy keeps in-frame clones and lacks some. The data contain about 200,000 clones, roughly 74% of them singletons. The source material was PBMCs. The source is a woman in her thirties in good health and CMV-seronegative. Both conserved end residues are part of each CDR3. The order of the fields is D gene, J gene, clone size, V gene, CDR3 protein, CDR3 DNA. A D gene is named only where the DNA matches it firmly. Only some rows state a clone size, as once, few, many or a class for expanded clones.

NA TRBJ1-2 NA TRBV6-5 CASSQTGLYGYTF TGTGCCAGCAGCCAAACAGGGCTCTATGGCTACACCTTC
NA TRBJ2-6 NA TRBV29-1 CSVESSGANVLTF TGCAGCGTTGAGAGTTCTGGGGCCAACGTCCTGACTTTC
TRBD1 TRBJ1-2 NA TRBV7-2 CASSGQGNYGYTF TGTGCCAGCAGCGGACAGGGGAACTATGGCTACACCTTC
TRBD2 TRBJ2-3 once TRBV9 CASSVGLAGGTDTQYF TGTGCCAGCAGCGTAGGGCTAGCGGGGGGCACAGATACGCAGTATTTT
NA TRBJ2-7 few TRBV5-1 CASSLSQGLSYEQYF TGCGCCAGCAGCTTGAGCCAGGGACTCTCCTACGAGCAGTACTTC
TRBD2 TRBJ2-7 NA TRBV4-1 CASSPQRGSSYEQYF TGCGCCAGCAGCCCCCAGCGGGGGAGCTCCTACGAGCAGTACTTC
NA TRBJ1-3 NA TRBV7-2 CASSLDISGNTIYF TGTGCCAGCAGCTTAGACATCTCTGGAAACACCATATATTTT
NA TRBJ2-1 NA TRBV5-4 CASSLAPQREQFF TGTGCCAGCAGCTTGGCGCCCCAGCGAGAGCAGTTCTTC
TRBD2 TRBJ2-1 NA TRBV9 CASSGGDGGTNYNEQFF TGTGCCAGCAGCGGTGGAGACGGAGGGACTAACTACAATGAGCAGTTCTTC
TRBD2 TRBJ2-7 NA TRBV5-1 CASSLDGRAREQYF TGCGCCAGCAGCTTGGACGGGAGGGCTCGCGAGCAGTACTTC
TRBD2 TRBJ2-1 many TRBV27 CASSLMWTSDEQFF TGTGCCAGCAGTTTAATGTGGACTAGCGATGAGCAGTTCTTC
NA TRBJ1-1 NA TRBV20-1 CSARHREAFF TGCAGCGCCCGACACCGTGAAGCTTTCTTT
NA TRBJ1-1 NA TRBV7-2 CASSLNRNTEAFF TGTGCCAGCAGCTTAAATAGAAACACTGAAGCTTTCTTT
NA TRBJ2-5 NA TRBV14 CASSPGGSRETQYF TGTGCCAGCAGCCCGGGTGGTAGTCGGGAGACCCAGTACTTC
NA TRBJ1-1 NA TRBV30 CAWSRRVEAFF TGTGCCTGGAGTAGGAGGGTTGAAGCTTTCTTT
NA TRBJ2-2 NA TRBV9 CASSERQANTGELFF TGTGCCAGCAGCGAGAGACAGGCGAACACCGGGGAGCTGTTTTTT
NA TRBJ2-7 NA TRBV10-3 CAISDGRANPYEQYF TGTGCCATCAGTGATGGCAGGGCTAACCCTTACGAGCAGTACTTC
TRBD1 TRBJ2-3 NA TRBV5-5 CASSSGPGGRADTQYF TGTGCCAGCAGCTCCGGTCCAGGGGGTCGGGCAGATACGCAGTATTTT
TRBD2 TRBJ2-7 NA TRBV10-3 CAISELAGVEQYF TGTGCCATCAGTGAACTAGCGGGAGTCGAGCAGTACTTC
NA TRBJ2-1 NA TRBV4-2 CASRNDIQQGSSYNEQFF TGTGCCAGCAGAAACGATATTCAACAGGGCTCCTCCTACAATGAGCAGTTCTTC
NA TRBJ1-6 NA TRBV15 CATSRERPGGDRNSPLHF TGTGCCACCAGCAGAGAGAGACCGGGGGGCGACAGGAATTCACCCCTCCACTTT
NA TRBJ1-3 NA TRBV2 CASRDSSGNTIYF TGTGCCAGCAGGGACAGCTCTGGAAACACCATATATTTT
TRBD1 TRBJ1-1 NA TRBV19 CASSLTGMNTEAFF TGTGCCAGTAGTCTGACAGGGATGAACACTGAAGCTTTCTTT
NA TRBJ2-6 NA TRBV5-4 CASSFSFSGANVLTF TGTGCCAGCAGCTTTTCCTTCTCTGGGGCCAACGTCCTGACTTTC
TRBD1 TRBJ1-2 NA TRBV4-3 CASSPDRGYGYTF TGCGCCAGCAGCCCAGACAGGGGCTATGGCTACACCTTC
NA TRBJ2-5 NA TRBV20-1 CSASPRETQYF TGCAGTGCTAGCCCGAGAGAGACCCAGTACTTC
TRBD2 TRBJ2-3 few TRBV7-9 CASRPWGGSTDTQYF TGTGCCAGCAGACCCTGGGGGGGAAGCACAGATACGCAGTATTTT
NA TRBJ2-2 NA TRBV27 CASSLQGLGTGELFF TGTGCCAGCAGTTTGCAGGGTCTCGGCACCGGGGAGCTGTTTTTT
TRBD2 TRBJ2-3 NA TRBV7-2 CASSLGTSGGTDTQYF TGTGCCAGCAGCTTAGGGACTAGCGGGGGCACAGATACGCAGTATTTT
NA TRBJ2-1 NA TRBV11-1 CASSRLAGSYNEQFF TGTGCCAGCAGCCGTCTGGCGGGATCTTACAATGAGCAGTTCTTC
TRBD2 TRBJ2-3 NA TRBV4-3 CASSQTTSGPTDTQYF TGCGCCAGCAGCCAAACGACTAGCGGGCCCACAGATACGCAGTATTTT
NA TRBJ2-3 NA TRBV7-6 CASSFHRGSTDTQYF TGTGCCAGCAGCTTTCATCGGGGGAGCACAGATACGCAGTATTTT
NA TRBJ2-7 NA TRBV6-1 CASSEGQLYEQYF TGTGCCAGCAGTGAAGGACAGCTCTACGAGCAGTACTTC
TRBD2 TRBJ2-1 NA TRBV5-4 CASSTSSGCNEQFF TGTGCCAGCAGCACCTCTAGCGGATGCAATGAGCAGTTCTTC
TRBD2 TRBJ2-7 NA TRBV19 CASSHGLAPPYEQYF TGTGCCAGTAGTCACGGACTAGCACCTCCCTACGAGCAGTACTTC
NA TRBJ1-1 NA TRBV6-1 CASRPRARNTEAFF TGTGCCAGCAGGCCCAGGGCCAGGAACACTGAAGCTTTCTTT
NA TRBJ1-5 few TRBV18 CASSQGFYSNQPQHF TGTGCCAGCTCACAGGGGTTCTATAGCAATCAGCCCCAGCATTTT
TRBD2 TRBJ2-5 once TRBV7-9 CASSLIRLASQETQYF TGTGCCAGCAGCTTAATCAGACTAGCGAGCCAAGAGACCCAGTACTTC
NA TRBJ1-1 NA TRBV29-1 CSVSGVGTEAFF TGCAGCGTTTCCGGGGTAGGAACTGAAGCTTTCTTT
TRBD2 TRBJ2-3 NA TRBV6-6 CASSSAAGFSTDTQYF TGTGCCAGCAGTTCCGCAGCGGGGTTCAGCACAGATACGCAGTATTTT
TRBD2 TRBJ2-1 NA TRBV11-2 CASSLTSGSIGNEQFF TGTGCCAGCAGCTTAACTAGCGGGAGTATTGGGAATGAGCAGTTCTTC
TRBD2 TRBJ2-7 NA TRBV28 CASSPGGGLSYEQYF TGTGCCAGCAGTCCGGGGGGGGGCTTGTCCTACGAGCAGTACTTC
NA TRBJ1-4 NA TRBV6-1 CASSGELTNEKLFF TGTGCCAGCAGTGGGGAGCTAACTAATGAAAAACTGTTTTTT
TRBD2 TRBJ2-1 NA TRBV14 CASSNRGLAGPQFF TGTGCCAGCAGCAACCGCGGACTAGCGGGCCCGCAGTTCTTC
NA TRBJ2-7 NA TRBV6-1 CASSLGGVYEQYF TGTGCCAGCAGCTTGGGGGGAGTTTACGAGCAGTACTTC
NA TRBJ1-2 NA TRBV6-1 CASSMTDRGYTF TGTGCCAGCAGTATGACAGATCGTGGCTACACCTTC
TRBD1 TRBJ1-1 NA TRBV5-4 CASSLAGGRTEAFF TGTGCCAGCAGCTTGGCAGGGGGGCGGACTGAAGCTTTCTTT
TRBD2 TRBJ2-7 NA TRBV5-6 CASSLYASGTHQYF TGTGCCAGCAGCTTGTATGCTAGCGGCACGCATCAGTACTTC
NA TRBJ2-5 NA TRBV5-6 CASSVQQETQYF TGTGCCAGCAGCGTGCAGCAAGAGACCCAGTACTTC
TRBD1 TRBJ2-4 NA TRBV5-1 CASSLVGTDRVRNIQYF TGCGCCAGCAGCTTGGTTGGGACAGACCGAGTCCGGAACATTCAGTACTTC
TRBD2 TRBJ2-1 few TRBV4-3 CASAQGLAGNNEQFF TGCGCCAGCGCACAAGGACTAGCGGGAAACAATGAGCAGTTCTTC
TRBD2 TRBJ2-1 NA TRBV5-4 CASSSSGGGYNEQFF TGTGCCAGCAGCTCAAGCGGGGGGGGCTACAATGAGCAGTTCTTC
TRBD1 TRBJ2-7 NA TRBV6-6 CASSETGGLYEQYF TGTGCCAGCAGTGAGACAGGGGGTTTGTACGAGCAGTACTTC
NA TRBJ2-5 NA TRBV4-2 CASSLTGSQETQYF TGTGCCAGCAGCCTGACGGGATCCCAAGAGACCCAGTACTTC
NA TRBJ1-6 NA TRBV5-1 CASSPDRNSPLHF TGCGCCAGCAGCCCTGACAGGAATTCACCCCTCCACTTT